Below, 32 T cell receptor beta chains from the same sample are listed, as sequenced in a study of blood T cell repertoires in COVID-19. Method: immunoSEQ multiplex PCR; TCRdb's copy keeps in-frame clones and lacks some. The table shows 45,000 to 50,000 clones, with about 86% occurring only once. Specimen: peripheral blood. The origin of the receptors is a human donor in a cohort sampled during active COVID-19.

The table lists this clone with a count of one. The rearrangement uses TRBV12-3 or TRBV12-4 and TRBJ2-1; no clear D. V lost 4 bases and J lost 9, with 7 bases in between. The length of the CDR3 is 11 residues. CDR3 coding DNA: TGTGCCAGCAGTTACAGTAGTGAGCAGTTCTTC. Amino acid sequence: CASSYSSEQFF.

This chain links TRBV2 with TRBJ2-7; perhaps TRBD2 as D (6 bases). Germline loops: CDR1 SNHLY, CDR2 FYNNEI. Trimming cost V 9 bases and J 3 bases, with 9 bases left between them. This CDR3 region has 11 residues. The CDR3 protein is CASGRGYEQYF. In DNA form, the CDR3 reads TGTGCCAGTGGGCGGGGCTACGAGCAGTACTTC.

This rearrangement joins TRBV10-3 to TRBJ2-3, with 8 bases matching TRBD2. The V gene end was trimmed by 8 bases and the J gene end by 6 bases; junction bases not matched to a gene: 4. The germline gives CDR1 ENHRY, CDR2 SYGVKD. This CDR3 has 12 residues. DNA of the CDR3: TGTGCCATCTCGAGCGGGGGCGATACGCAGTATTTT. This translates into CAISSGGDTQYF.

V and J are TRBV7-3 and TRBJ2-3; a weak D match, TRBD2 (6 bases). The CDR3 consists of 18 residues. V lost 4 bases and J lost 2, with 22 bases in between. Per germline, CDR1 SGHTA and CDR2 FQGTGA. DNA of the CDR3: TGTGCCAGCAGCTCCTCTCGAGTAGGGCGGGGTGCCACAGATACGCAGTATTTT. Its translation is CASSSSRVGRGATDTQYF.

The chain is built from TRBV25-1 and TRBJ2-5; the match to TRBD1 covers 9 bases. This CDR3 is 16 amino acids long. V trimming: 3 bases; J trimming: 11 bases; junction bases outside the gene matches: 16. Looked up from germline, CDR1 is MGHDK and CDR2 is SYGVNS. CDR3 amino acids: CASSDPRTGDTYLQYF. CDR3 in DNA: TGTGCCAGCAGTGACCCAAGGACAGGGGACACCTACTTACAGTACTTC.

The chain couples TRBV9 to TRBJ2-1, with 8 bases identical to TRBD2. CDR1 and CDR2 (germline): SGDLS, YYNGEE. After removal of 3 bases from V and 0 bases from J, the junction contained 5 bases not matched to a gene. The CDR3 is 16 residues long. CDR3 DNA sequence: TGTGCCAGCAGCGCCCGGGGGGGGAGCTCCTACAATGAGCAGTTCTTC. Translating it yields CASSARGGSSYNEQFF.

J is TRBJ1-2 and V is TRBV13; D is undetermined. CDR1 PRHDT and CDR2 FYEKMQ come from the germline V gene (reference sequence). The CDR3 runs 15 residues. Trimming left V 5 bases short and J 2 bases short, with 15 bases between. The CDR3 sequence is CASSPRVRPNYGYTF. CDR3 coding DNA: TGTGCCAGCAGCCCGCGGGTCCGTCCAAACTATGGCTACACCTTC.

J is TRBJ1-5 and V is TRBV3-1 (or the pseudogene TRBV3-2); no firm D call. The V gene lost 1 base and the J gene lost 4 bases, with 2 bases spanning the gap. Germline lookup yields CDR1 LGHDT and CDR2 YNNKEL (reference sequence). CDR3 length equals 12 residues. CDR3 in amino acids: CASSQANQPQHF. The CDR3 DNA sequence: TGTGCCAGCAGCCAAGCTAATCAGCCCCAGCATTTT.

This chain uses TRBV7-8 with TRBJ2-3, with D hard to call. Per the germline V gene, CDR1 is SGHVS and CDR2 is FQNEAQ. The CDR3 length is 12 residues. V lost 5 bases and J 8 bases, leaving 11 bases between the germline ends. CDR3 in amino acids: CASSPVRSTQYF. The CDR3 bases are TGTGCCAGCAGCCCCGTTAGATCTACGCAGTATTTT.

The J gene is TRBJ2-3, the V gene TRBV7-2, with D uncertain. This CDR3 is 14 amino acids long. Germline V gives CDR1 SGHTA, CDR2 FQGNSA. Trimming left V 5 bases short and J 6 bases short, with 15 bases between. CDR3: CASSAPDPGDTQYF. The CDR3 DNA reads TGTGCCAGCAGCGCGCCCGACCCCGGGGATACGCAGTATTTT.

CDR3 DNA sequence: TGTGCCAGCAGCCAAGAAAGGGGATGGGATACGCAGTATTTT. Its protein is CASSQERGWDTQYF. The V call is TRBV3-1 (or the pseudogene TRBV3-2), the J call TRBJ2-3, with D perhaps TRBD1 (5 bases). CDR3 size: 14 residues. With 0 bases removed from V and 6 bases from J, the gap between germline ends came to 10 bases. Germline V gene sequence: CDR1 LGHDT, CDR2 YNNKEL (reference sequence).

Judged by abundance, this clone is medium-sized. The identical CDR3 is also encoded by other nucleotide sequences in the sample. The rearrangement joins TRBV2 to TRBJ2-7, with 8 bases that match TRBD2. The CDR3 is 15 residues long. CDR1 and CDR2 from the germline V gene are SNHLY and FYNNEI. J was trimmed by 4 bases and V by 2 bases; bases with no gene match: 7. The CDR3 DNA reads TGTGCCAGCAGTGAACGTCGGGGGGGCAGGTACGAGCAGTACTTC. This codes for CASSERRGGRYEQYF. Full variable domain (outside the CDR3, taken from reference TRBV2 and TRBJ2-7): EPEVTQTPSHQVTQMGQEVILRCVPISNHLYFYWYRQILGQKVEFLVSFYNNEISEKSEIFDDQFSVERPDGSNFTLKIRSTKLEDSAMYFCASSERRGGRYEQYFGPGTRLTVT.

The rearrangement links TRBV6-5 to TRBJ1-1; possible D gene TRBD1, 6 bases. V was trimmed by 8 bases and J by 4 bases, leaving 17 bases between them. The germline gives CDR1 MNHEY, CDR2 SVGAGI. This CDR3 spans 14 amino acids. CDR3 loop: CASENRARGTEAFF. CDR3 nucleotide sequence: TGTGCCAGCGAGAACAGGGCGAGGGGCACTGAAGCTTTCTTT.

CDR3 amino acids: CASSFPGVLNTEAFF. The CDR3 nucleotides are TGTGCCAGCAGCTTCCCCGGGGTTTTGAACACTGAAGCTTTCTTT. This rearrangement joins TRBV11-2 to TRBJ1-1; D call uncertain. Between the trimmed V and J ends, which lost 3 bases and 0 bases, there was a span of 11 bases. This CDR3 has 15 residues. Germline-derived CDR1 and CDR2 are SGHAT and FQNNGV.

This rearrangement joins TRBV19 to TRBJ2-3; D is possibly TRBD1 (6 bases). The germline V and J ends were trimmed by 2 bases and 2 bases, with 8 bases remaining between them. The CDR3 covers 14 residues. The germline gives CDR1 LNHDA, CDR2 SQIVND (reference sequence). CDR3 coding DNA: TGTGCCAGTAGTATACAGGGGATCACAGATACGCAGTATTTT. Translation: CASSIQGITDTQYF.

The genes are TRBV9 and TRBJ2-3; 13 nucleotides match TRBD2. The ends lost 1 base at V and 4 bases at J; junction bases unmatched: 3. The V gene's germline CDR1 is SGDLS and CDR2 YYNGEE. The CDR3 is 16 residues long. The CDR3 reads CASSVPGLAGADTQYF. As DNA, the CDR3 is TGTGCCAGCAGCGTACCCGGACTAGCGGGGGCAGATACGCAGTATTTT.

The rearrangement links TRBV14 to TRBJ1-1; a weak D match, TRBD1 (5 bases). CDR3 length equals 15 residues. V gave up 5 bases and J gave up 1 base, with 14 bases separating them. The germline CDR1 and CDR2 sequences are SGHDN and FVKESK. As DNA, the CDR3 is TGTGCCAGCAGCAAGCCAATGGGGGGGAACACTGAAGCTTTCTTT. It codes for CASSKPMGGNTEAFF.

This CDR3 reads CASSSTGISEAFF. The CDR3 nucleotides are TGTGCCAGCAGCTCGACAGGGATATCTGAAGCTTTCTTT. The V gene is TRBV11-3, the J gene TRBJ1-1; TRBD1 matches 7 bases. V gave up 4 bases and J gave up 6 bases; unmatched junction bases: 5. This CDR3 has 13 residues. Germline V gene lookup returns CDR1 SGHNT and CDR2 YENEEA.

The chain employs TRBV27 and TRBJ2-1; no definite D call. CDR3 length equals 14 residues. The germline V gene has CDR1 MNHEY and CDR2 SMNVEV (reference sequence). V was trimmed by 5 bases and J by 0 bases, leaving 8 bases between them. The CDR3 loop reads CASSPLGSYNEQFF. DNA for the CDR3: TGTGCCAGCAGTCCCCTAGGCTCCTACAATGAGCAGTTCTTC.

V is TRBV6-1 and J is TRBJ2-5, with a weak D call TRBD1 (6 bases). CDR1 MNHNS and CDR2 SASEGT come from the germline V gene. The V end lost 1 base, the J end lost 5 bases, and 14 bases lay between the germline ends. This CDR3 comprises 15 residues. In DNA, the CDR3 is TGTGCCAGCAGTGAAGATCCGGCAGGGGAGGAGACCCAGTACTTC. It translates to CASSEDPAGEETQYF.

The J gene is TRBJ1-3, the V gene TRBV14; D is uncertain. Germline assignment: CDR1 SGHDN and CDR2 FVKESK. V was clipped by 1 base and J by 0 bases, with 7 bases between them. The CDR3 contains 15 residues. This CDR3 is CASSQVRGSGNTIYF. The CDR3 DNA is TGTGCCAGCAGCCAAGTACGGGGCTCTGGAAACACCATATATTTT.

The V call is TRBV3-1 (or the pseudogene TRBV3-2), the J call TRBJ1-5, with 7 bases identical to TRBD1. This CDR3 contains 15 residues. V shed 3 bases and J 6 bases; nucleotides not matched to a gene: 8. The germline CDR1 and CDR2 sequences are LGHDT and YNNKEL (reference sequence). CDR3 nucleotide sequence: TGTGCCAGCAGCCAGGGAGACAGGGCCAGTCAGCCCCAGCATTTT. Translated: CASSQGDRASQPQHF.

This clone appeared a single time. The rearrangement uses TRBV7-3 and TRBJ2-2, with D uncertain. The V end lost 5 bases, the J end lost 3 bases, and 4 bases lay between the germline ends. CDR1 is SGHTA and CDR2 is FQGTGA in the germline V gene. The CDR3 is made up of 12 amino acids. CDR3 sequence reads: CASSSDTGELFF. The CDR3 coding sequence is TGTGCCAGCAGCAGCGACACCGGGGAGCTGTTTTTT.

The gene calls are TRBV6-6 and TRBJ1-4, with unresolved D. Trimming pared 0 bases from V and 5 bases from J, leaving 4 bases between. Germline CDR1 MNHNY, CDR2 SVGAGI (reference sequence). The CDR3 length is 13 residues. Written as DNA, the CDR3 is TGTGCCAGCAGTTACTCGCAGAATGAAAAACTGTTTTTT. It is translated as CASSYSQNEKLFF.

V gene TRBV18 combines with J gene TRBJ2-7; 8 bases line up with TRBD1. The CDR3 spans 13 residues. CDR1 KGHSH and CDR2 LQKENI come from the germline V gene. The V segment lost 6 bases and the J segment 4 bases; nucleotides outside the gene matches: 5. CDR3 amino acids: CASSHGQGYEQYF. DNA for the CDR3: TGTGCCAGCTCGCATGGACAGGGATACGAGCAGTACTTC.

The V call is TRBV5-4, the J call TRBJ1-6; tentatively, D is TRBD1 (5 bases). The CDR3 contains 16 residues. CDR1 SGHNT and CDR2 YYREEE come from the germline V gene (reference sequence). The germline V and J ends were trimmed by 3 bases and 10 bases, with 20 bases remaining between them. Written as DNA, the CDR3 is TGTGCCAGCAGCTCTTGGGCAGGGAGGCTAGAGTCACCCCTCCACTTT. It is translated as CASSSWAGRLESPLHF.

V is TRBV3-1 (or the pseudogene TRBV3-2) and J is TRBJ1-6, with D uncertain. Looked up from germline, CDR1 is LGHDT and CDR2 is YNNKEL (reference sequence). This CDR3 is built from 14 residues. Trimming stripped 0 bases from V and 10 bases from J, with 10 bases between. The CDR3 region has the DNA TGTGCCAGCAGCCAAGATGGTGGGAGATCACCCCTCCACTTT. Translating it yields CASSQDGGRSPLHF.

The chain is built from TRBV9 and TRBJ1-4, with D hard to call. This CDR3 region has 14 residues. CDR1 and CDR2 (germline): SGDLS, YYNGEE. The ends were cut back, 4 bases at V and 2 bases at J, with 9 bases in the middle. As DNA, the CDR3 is TGTGCCAGCAGCCCGTTAGTGACTAATGAAAAACTGTTTTTT. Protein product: CASSPLVTNEKLFF.

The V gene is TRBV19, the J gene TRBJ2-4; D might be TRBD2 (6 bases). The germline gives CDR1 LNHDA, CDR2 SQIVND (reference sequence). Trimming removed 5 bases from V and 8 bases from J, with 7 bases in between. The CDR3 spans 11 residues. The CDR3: CASSPGDIQYF. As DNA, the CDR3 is TGTGCCAGTAGTCCGGGGGACATTCAGTACTTC.

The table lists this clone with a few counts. CDR3: CASSDQVNQPQHF. The CDR3 coding sequence is TGCGCCAGCAGTGATCAGGTAAATCAGCCCCAGCATTTT. The chain carries TRBV10-2 and TRBJ1-5, with unresolved D. CDR3 length: 13 amino acids. V was clipped by 3 bases and J by 4 bases, with 7 bases between them. Germline V lookup: CDR1 WSHSY, CDR2 SAAADI.

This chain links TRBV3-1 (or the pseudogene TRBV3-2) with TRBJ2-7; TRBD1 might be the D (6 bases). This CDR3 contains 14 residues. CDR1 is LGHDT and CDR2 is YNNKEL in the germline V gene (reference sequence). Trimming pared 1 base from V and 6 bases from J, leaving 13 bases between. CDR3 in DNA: TGTGCCAGCAGCCAAGGATCTGGACAGCCCGAGCAGTACTTC. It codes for CASSQGSGQPEQYF.

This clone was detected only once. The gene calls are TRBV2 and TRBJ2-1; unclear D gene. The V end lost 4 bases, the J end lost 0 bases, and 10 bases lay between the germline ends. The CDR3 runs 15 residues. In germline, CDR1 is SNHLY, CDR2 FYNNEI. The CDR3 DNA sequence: TGTGCCAGCAGTGGAGAATTAAGCTCCTACAATGAGCAGTTCTTC. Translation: CASSGELSSYNEQFF.